These 10 T cell receptor beta chains share one sample of origin, sequenced in a study of T cell responses to AZD1222 COVID-19 vaccine. Using immunoSEQ multiplex PCR, the repertoire was profiled, and TCRdb retains in-frame clones only, with some absent. The data show more than 95,000 clones, over 70% seen once. The sequences come from peripheral blood, collected on day 0 of AZD1222 vaccination. These receptors were taken from an adult in good health.

The rearrangement uses TRBV7-8 and TRBJ2-7, with D possibly called TRBD1 or TRBD2 (5 bases each). This CDR3 has 15 residues. Per the germline V gene, CDR1 is SGHVS and CDR2 is FQNEAQ. V shed 5 bases and J shed 3 bases, with 17 bases lying between them. In nucleotides, the CDR3 is TGTGCCAGCAGCCCCTTCCAGGGAGTTCTCTACGAGCAGTACTTC. This encodes CASSPFQGVLYEQYF.

The chain combines TRBV7-2 with TRBJ2-2; D may be TRBD1 (6 bases). V gave up 3 bases and J gave up 4 bases, with 21 bases separating them. This CDR3 is built from 18 residues. Germline V lookup: CDR1 SGHTA, CDR2 FQGNSA. CDR3 sequence (DNA): TGTGCCAGCAGCTTTGGGACACCATCTTCCCCGGTCACCGGGGAGCTGTTTTTT. Translated: CASSFGTPSSPVTGELFF. The whole variable domain, filled in from reference TRBV7-2 and TRBJ2-2, reads GAGVSQSPSNKVTEKGKDVELRCDPISGHTALYWYRQSLGQGLEFLIYFQGNSAPDKSGLPSDRFSAERTGGSVSTLTIQRTQQEDSAVYLCASSFGTPSSPVTGELFFGEGSRLTVL.

The chain combines TRBV5-1 with TRBJ1-1, with D perhaps matching TRBD1 (6 bases). Germline V gene sequence: CDR1 SGHRS, CDR2 YFSETQ. This CDR3 region has 13 residues. V lost 4 bases and J 4 bases, leaving 11 bases between the germline ends. The CDR3 loop reads CASSAQGATEAFF. The CDR3 bases are TGCGCCAGCAGCGCACAGGGTGCCACTGAAGCTTTCTTT. Based on the CDR3 plus reference TRBV5-1 and TRBJ1-1, the full variable domain is KAGVTQTPRYLIKTRGQQVTLSCSPISGHRSVSWYQQTPGQGLQFLFEYFSETQRNKGNFPGRFSGRQFSNSRSEMNVSTLELGDSALYLCASSAQGATEAFFGQGTRLTVV.

The V call is TRBV6-5, the J call TRBJ2-7; D tentatively reads TRBD1 or TRBD2 (5 bases each). The germline V and J ends were trimmed by 6 bases and 2 bases, with 14 bases remaining between them. The length of the CDR3 is 14 residues. Germline CDR1 MNHEY, CDR2 SVGAGI. CDR3 in DNA: TGTGCCAGCAGAACAATGGGACGGACCTACGAGCAGTACTTC. Translated, it gives CASRTMGRTYEQYF.

The V call is TRBV6-2 or TRBV6-3, the J call TRBJ1-4; 9 bases are a match to TRBD1. Germline V CDR1 and CDR2: MNHEY, SVGEGT. The CDR3 consists of 15 residues. With V trimmed by 5 bases and J by 6 bases, 7 bases remained unmatched. The chain's CDR3 is CASSADRDRDEKLFF. Written as DNA, the CDR3 is TGTGCCAGCAGTGCCGACCGGGACAGGGATGAAAAACTGTTTTTT.

Details on this clone: One end of the junction does not line up with germline, which may come from a read error. The rearrangement joins TRBV28 to TRBJ1-2; possibly TRBD1 for D (5 bases). Germline-derived CDR1 and CDR2 are MDHEN and SYDVKM. CDR3 length: 12 amino acids. CDR3 loop: CASSLEGRKISF. Written as DNA, the CDR3 is TGTGCCAGCAGTTTAGAGGGACGCAAAATTTCCTTC.

V and J are TRBV2 and TRBJ1-5; the D is unclear. Trimming cost V 8 bases and J 1 base, with 18 bases left between them. Germline values: CDR1 SNHLY, CDR2 FYNNEI. The CDR3 consists of 16 residues. The CDR3 sequence is CASGRRLAISNQPQHF. In nucleotides, the CDR3 is TGTGCCAGCGGCAGGAGACTTGCGATAAGCAATCAGCCCCAGCATTTT.

The chain has TRBV4-3 and TRBJ1-2; D unresolved. The V and J ends lost 7 bases and 2 bases respectively, with 17 bases between them. This CDR3 has 15 residues. Germline CDR1 and CDR2: LGHNA and YSLEER. The CDR3 sequence: CASTQRALGNYGYTF. In nucleotides, the CDR3 is TGCGCCAGCACACAGAGGGCCCTCGGGAACTATGGCTACACCTTC.

In nucleotides, the CDR3 is TGTGCCAGCTCACCACCGAGTAAGGGTTCCGAGCAGTACTTC. This sequence encodes CASSPPSKGSEQYF. The chain uses TRBV18 and TRBJ2-7; D gene uncertain. The CDR3 contains 14 residues. CDR1 and CDR2 from the germline V gene are KGHSH and LQKENI. The germline V and J ends were trimmed by 0 bases and 6 bases, with 12 bases remaining between them.

J is TRBJ2-2 and V is TRBV9; D unresolved. Trimming removed 2 bases from V and 7 bases from J, with 9 bases in between. The CDR3 totals 13 residues. Germline values: CDR1 SGDLS, CDR2 YYNGEE. For the CDR3, the DNA is TGTGCCAGCAGCGTTTCGACAATCGGGGAGCTGTTTTTT. As protein: CASSVSTIGELFF.